Shown below are 29 T cell receptor beta chains from a single sample sequenced in a study of human T cells and chemical hapten exposure (TCRdb year 2021). According to the study, the label for this sample's time point signals: patch test 2, 6 weeks after DPC sensitization. The intended sense of this specimen's treatment or condition label: therapeutic diphenylcyclopropenone sensitization with weekly scalp DPC. Total RNA was isolated from unfractionated whole blood collected in Tempus Blood RNA tubes. The library was produced with RACE. The sequencer was a NextSeq 500. The public reads were run again by TCRdb, first through fastp at Q25 and then through MiXCR, and only productive beta chains were kept. Rows are combined by CDR3 protein, so each entry shows the most common genes and DNA. The sample table holds 35,000 to 50,000 distinct CDR3 sequences, of which 8.5% to 10% were seen once. About 14% of the sample is taken by the ten largest.

The material sequenced was whole blood, taken in connection with sensitization to the hapten diphenylcyclopropenone (DPC). The receptors shown here come from a woman aged 25 to 39 with alopecia areata. Some clones in this sample may be carry-over from other donors' samples.

The table lists this clonotype with a few counts. The chain links TRBV20-1 to TRBJ1-1, with a possible D match to TRBD1 (6 bases). This CDR3 spans 15 amino acids. In germline, CDR1 is DFQATT, CDR2 SNEGSKA (reference sequence). The V end lost 0 bases, the J end lost 1 base, and 12 bases lay between the germline ends. The chain's CDR3 is CSARDFRGPNTEAFF. CDR3 nucleotide sequence: TGCAGTGCTAGAGACTTCAGGGGACCGAACACTGAAGCTTTCTTT.

This clonotype was counted between two and nine times. The V call is TRBV4-3, the J call TRBJ2-7; the D gene is possibly TRBD1 (6 bases). Germline CDR1 is LGHNA and CDR2 is YSLEER. CDR3 length: 15 amino acids. Trimming removed 3 bases from V and 1 base from J, with 13 bases in between. The CDR3 DNA follows: TGCGCCAGCAGCCACAGCGGCAGGGGTTCCTACGAGCAGTACTTC. It yields the protein CASSHSGRGSYEQYF.

The rearrangement uses TRBV3-1 and TRBJ2-7; the match to TRBD2 covers 12 bases. Germline assignment: CDR1 LGHDT and CDR2 YNNKEL (reference sequence). V gave up 10 bases and J gave up 4 bases; unmatched junction bases: 5. The CDR3 length is 13 residues. As DNA, the CDR3 is TGTGCCACCGGACTAGCGGGGTATTACGAGCAGTACTTC. It specifies CATGLAGYYEQYF.

This clonotype appeared a few times. The V and J genes are TRBV29-1 and TRBJ1-2, with D tentatively TRBD1 (6 bases). This CDR3 comprises 13 residues. Germline CDR1 is SQVTM and CDR2 is ANQGSEA. V was pared by 7 bases and J by 3 bases, with 15 bases between. CDR3: CSALQTGYYGYTF. The DNA of the CDR3 is TGCAGCGCATTACAGACAGGATACTATGGCTACACCTTC. Full variable domain (rest looked up from reference TRBV29-1 and TRBJ1-2): SAVISQKPSRDICQRGTSLTIQCQVDSQVTMMFWYRQQPGQSLTLIATANQGSEATYESGFVIDKFPISRPNLTFSTLTVSNMSPEDSSIYLCSALQTGYYGYTFGSGTRLTVV.

The table lists this clonotype with many counts. This chain links TRBV5-8 with TRBJ2-3, with 8 bases lining up with TRBD1. This CDR3 has 15 residues. Per germline, CDR1 SGHTS and CDR2 YDEGEE. Germline trimming cut 0 bases from V and 2 bases from J; bases unmatched to any gene: 2. CDR3: CASSLGTGFTDTQYF. DNA of the CDR3: TGTGCCAGCAGCTTGGGGACAGGGTTCACAGATACGCAGTATTTT.

The V and J genes are TRBV14 and TRBJ1-6; maybe TRBD1 (5 bases). This CDR3 has 17 residues. Germline V gene lookup returns CDR1 SGHDN and CDR2 FVKESK. V was clipped by 1 base and J by 4 bases, with 14 bases between them. The chain's CDR3 is CASSQVLSTEYNSPLHF. CDR3 in DNA: TGTGCCAGCAGCCAAGTTCTATCGACAGAATATAATTCACCCCTCCACTTT.

This chain uses TRBV23-1 with TRBJ1-5, with D perhaps matching TRBD1 (5 bases). TRBV23-1 is annotated as an ORF whose role is uncertain. Trimming took off 5 bases at V and 7 bases at J, with 27 bases between the two ends. The CDR3 runs to 18 residues. CDR3 DNA sequence: TGCGCCAGCAGTACTCACGCCCAAACAGGCCCCATGGAACAGCCCCAGCATTTT. Encoded protein: CASSTHAQTGPMEQPQHF.

In its sample, this clonotype was seen many times. This chain connects TRBV12-3 or TRBV12-4 to TRBJ1-5; D possibly corresponds to TRBD1 (5 bases). The CDR3 has 16 residues. Trimming stripped 6 bases from V and 1 base from J, with 16 bases between. CDR3 sequence reads: CASSTTRVSSNQPQHF. The CDR3 DNA reads TGTGCCAGCAGCACTACCAGGGTTTCCAGCAATCAGCCCCAGCATTTT.

In its sample, this clonotype was seen a few times. V and J are TRBV4-3 and TRBJ1-1; weak D call: TRBD1 (6 bases). Trimming cost V 4 bases and J 1 base, with 10 bases left between them. The CDR3 spans 14 residues. Looked up from germline, CDR1 is LGHNA and CDR2 is YSLEER. CDR3: CASSPVRGNTEAFF. CDR3 DNA sequence: TGCGCCAGCAGCCCGGTCAGGGGGAACACTGAAGCTTTCTTT.

The table lists this clonotype with a few counts. The chain employs TRBV3-1 and TRBJ2-2; 7 positions match TRBD1. The germline V gene encodes CDR1 LGHDT and CDR2 YNNKEL (reference sequence). CDR3 length: 16 amino acids. Trimming took 4 bases from V and 1 from J; bases not matched to a gene: 6. CDR3 in DNA: TGTGCCAGCAGCCGACAGGGTTCGAAGAACACCGGGGAGCTGTTTTTT. Encoded protein: CASSRQGSKNTGELFF.

V and J are TRBV29-1 and TRBJ2-1; TRBD1 aligns across 12 bases. The length of the CDR3 is 14 residues. Looked up from germline, CDR1 is SQVTM and CDR2 is ANQGSEA. The junction had 14 bases not matched to a gene; V was cut back by 7 bases and J by 13 bases. As DNA, the CDR3 is TGCAGCGCCGACGGGACAGGGGGCACCGAGCCACAGTTCTTC. It specifies CSADGTGGTEPQFF.

This clonotype was seen at least ten times. The chain combines TRBV12-3 or TRBV12-4 with TRBJ2-7; D is tentatively TRBD1 or TRBD2 (8 bases each). The CDR3 has 18 residues. Trimming took off 6 bases at V and 3 bases at J, with 27 bases between the two ends. CDR3 protein: CASSSDRGPGGRGYEQYF. The CDR3 DNA is TGTGCCAGCAGCTCTGACAGGGGTCCGGGGGGGAGAGGCTACGAGCAGTACTTC.

The gene calls are TRBV7-2 and TRBJ1-1; D gene ambiguous. Germline values: CDR1 SGHTA, CDR2 FQGNSA. Trimming took off 8 bases at V and 5 bases at J, with 18 bases between the two ends. The CDR3 contains 14 residues. CDR3 sequence (DNA): TGTGCCAGCGAGGAGGTAGATGGACGGACTGAAGCTTTCTTT. It codes for CASEEVDGRTEAFF.

This clonotype was observed many times. The chain couples TRBV12-3 or TRBV12-4 to TRBJ2-3; D unclear. V was cut by 3 bases and J by 2 bases, with 12 bases left in between. The CDR3 consists of 15 residues. In DNA form, the CDR3 reads TGTGCCAGCAGTTTGGGCTCCCTAAACACAGATACGCAGTATTTT. Amino acid sequence: CASSLGSLNTDTQYF.

This clonotype was seen more than once but under ten times. This chain joins TRBV29-1 and TRBJ1-1; D gene ambiguous. CDR3 length equals 12 residues. Germline CDR1 is SQVTM and CDR2 is ANQGSEA. V lost 2 bases and J lost 2, with 6 bases in between. The CDR3 spells CSVEPGNTEAFF. CDR3 sequence (DNA): TGCAGCGTTGAACCAGGTAACACTGAAGCTTTCTTT.

The genes are TRBV6-2 or TRBV6-3 and TRBJ2-7; no reliable D call. Trimming shortened V by 7 bases and J by 7 bases, and 14 bases separated the two germline ends. CDR3 size: 12 residues. The germline V gene has CDR1 MNHEY and CDR2 SVGEGT. CDR3 in amino acids: CASTKNGWEQYF. The DNA for the CDR3 is TGTGCCAGCACCAAAAACGGATGGGAGCAGTACTTC.

This clonotype was seen ten or more times. The chain couples TRBV12-3 or TRBV12-4 to TRBJ1-5; 7 nucleotides agree with TRBD1. This CDR3 is built from 15 residues. J was trimmed by 2 bases and V by 5 bases; bases with no gene match: 6. The CDR3 sequence is CASSPQGMGNQPQHF. CDR3 sequence (DNA): TGTGCCAGCAGTCCACAGGGGATGGGCAATCAGCCCCAGCATTTT.

This clonotype was picked up a small number of times. As DNA, the CDR3 is TGTGCCATCAGCGGGACGCGGGATCATGAAAAACTGTTTTTT. Protein sequence: CAISGTRDHEKLFF. This chain uses TRBV10-3 with TRBJ1-4, with a weak D call TRBD1 (5 bases). V lost 6 bases to trimming and J lost 6 bases, with 14 bases between them. CDR1 is ENHRY, CDR2 SYGVKD, per germline. The CDR3 totals 14 residues.

The sample holds many counts of this clonotype. The chain joins TRBV19 to TRBJ1-5; TRBD1 aligns across 8 bases. Germline loops: CDR1 LNHDA, CDR2 SQIVND (reference sequence). V shed 6 bases, J shed 2 bases, and the junction held 6 bases outside the gene matches. The CDR3 is 15 residues long. CDR3 nucleotide sequence: TGTGCCAGTAGGAGGACAGGGACGGGCAATCAGCCCCAGCATTTT. Encoded protein: CASRRTGTGNQPQHF.

Many counts were recorded for this clonotype. The chain employs TRBV7-2 and TRBJ1-1; weak D call: TRBD1 (5 bases). Germline CDR1 SGHTA, CDR2 FQGNSA. The CDR3 spans 12 residues. Deletions cut 9 bases from V and 0 bases from J, with 8 bases between. The CDR3 protein is CASRGLNTEAFF. For the CDR3, the DNA is TGTGCCAGTAGGGGCTTGAACACTGAAGCTTTCTTT.

This clonotype showed up just a few times. The chain combines TRBV11-2 with TRBJ2-1, with a possible D match to TRBD1 (6 bases). Trimming left V 4 bases short and J 4 bases short, with 11 bases between. The germline V gene encodes CDR1 SGHAT and CDR2 FQNNGV. This CDR3 region has 14 residues. The CDR3 DNA reads TGTGCCAGCAGCTCCAGGGGATCGTACAATGAGCAGTTCTTC. This encodes CASSSRGSYNEQFF.

V is TRBV3-1 and J is TRBJ2-7; 9 positions match TRBD2. The germline gives CDR1 LGHDT, CDR2 YNNKEL (reference sequence). V shed 4 bases and J 3 bases; nucleotides not matched to a gene: 7. CDR3 length equals 15 residues. CDR3 loop: CASSPMAGGVYEQYF. CDR3 nucleotide sequence: TGTGCCAGCAGCCCTATGGCGGGGGGGGTCTACGAGCAGTACTTC.

This clonotype was observed many times. This chain links TRBV10-3 with TRBJ1-2; D remains ambiguous. Trimming pared 6 bases from V and 2 bases from J, leaving 13 bases between. Germline CDR1 is ENHRY and CDR2 is SYGVKD. The CDR3 covers 14 residues. The CDR3 sequence is CAISAESLNYGYTF. The CDR3 region has the DNA TGTGCCATCAGCGCGGAGAGTTTGAACTATGGCTACACCTTC.

This chain links TRBV24-1 with TRBJ2-1; 9 nucleotides line up with TRBD1. The CDR3 is 15 residues long. V was clipped by 3 bases and J by 9 bases; unmatched bases: 8. Germline V gene data show CDR1 as KGHDR and CDR2 as SFDVKD. The CDR3 protein is CATSDAGTGHREQFF. As DNA, the CDR3 is TGTGCCACCAGTGATGCCGGGACAGGGCATCGTGAGCAGTTCTTC.

This chain connects TRBV24-1 to TRBJ1-5; TRBD1 aligns across 9 bases. Looked up from germline, CDR1 is KGHDR and CDR2 is SFDVKD. The J segment lost 11 bases and the V segment lost 4 bases, leaving 8 bases of the junction unmatched. This CDR3 is built from 14 residues. CDR3 region: CATSDTGGARAQHF. DNA for the CDR3: TGTGCCACCAGTGACACAGGGGGCGCCCGGGCCCAGCATTTT.

The chain recombines TRBV7-2 with TRBJ2-1, with D perhaps matching TRBD2 (5 bases). The CDR3 spans 13 residues. V shed 3 bases and J shed 7 bases, with 10 bases lying between them. CDR1 SGHTA and CDR2 FQGNSA come from the germline V gene. The CDR3 sequence is CASSFSGGNEQFF. As DNA, the CDR3 is TGTGCCAGCAGCTTCTCCGGAGGAAATGAGCAGTTCTTC.

The table lists this clonotype with many counts. The chain is built from TRBV4-3 and TRBJ1-6, with 8 bases identical to TRBD1. V was pared by 0 bases and J by 7 bases, with 2 bases of the junction left unmatched. The CDR3 contains 15 residues. The germline gives CDR1 LGHNA, CDR2 YSLEER. CDR3 loop: CASSQDGQGNSPLHF. CDR3 bases: TGCGCCAGCAGCCAAGATGGACAGGGAAATTCACCCCTCCACTTT.

The V and J genes are TRBV2 and TRBJ2-2, with unresolved D. Germline CDR1 reads SNHLY; CDR2 reads FYNNEI. Deletions cut 3 bases from V and 7 bases from J, with 9 bases between. The CDR3 is made up of 13 amino acids. For the CDR3, the DNA is TGTGCCAGCAGTGAGGACCGCTTCGGGGAGCTGTTTTTT. Its protein is CASSEDRFGELFF.

Ten or more counts support this clonotype. This sequence joins TRBV5-1 and TRBJ1-1; TRBD1 agrees at 7 bases. Germline V gene lookup returns CDR1 SGHRS and CDR2 YFSETQ. The trim removed 5 bases at V and 4 bases at J, leaving 2 bases unmatched. This CDR3 region has 12 residues. CDR3 region: CASSQGGTEAFF. The CDR3 coding sequence is TGCGCCAGCAGTCAGGGGGGCACTGAAGCTTTCTTT. Combining the CDR3 with reference TRBV5-1 and TRBJ1-1 gives the whole variable domain KAGVTQTPRYLIKTRGQQVTLSCSPISGHRSVSWYQQTPGQGLQFLFEYFSETQRNKGNFPGRFSGRQFSNSRSEMNVSTLELGDSALYLCASSQGGTEAFFGQGTRLTVV.